This TCR beta chain was identified during a study of blood T cell repertoires in COVID-19 (dated by TCRdb to the early 2020s). Turning to the overall study: Samples from collaborators originated in the United States, Italy and Spain and spanned both the acute and convalescent phases of COVID-19. The prospective study material was composed of cDNA or gDNA derived from T cells, B-cell-depleted T cells, or PBMCs. Subjects who had been exposed to COVID-19, were actively infected with it, or had recovered from it provided the deeply sampled blood TCRbeta repertoires that made up the dataset. A freely available public database, intended as a resource for researchers studying the immune response to SARS-CoV-2, is where the repertoires were released. Samples were obtained from the ongoing ImmuneRACE study (first 160 participants) and from 950 to 1,500 subjects provided by 6 global collaborators. Nearly every sample came with metadata listing a de-identified subject ID, COVID-19 status, age in years and sex. Where HLA class I and class II types were available, the types were taken from metadata supplied by the sample provider, not from assay-based typing. The research as a whole found: The quantity of clinical and demographic metadata differed by source and by participant and was supplied without curation.

This clone was observed once. The specificity of this receptor is unknown. Nothing much larger sits one base from this clone, and base qualities are not available. Samples from volunteer blood donors who had recovered from COVID-19 were contributed by a second Seattle source. Each collaborating institution followed its own protocols to collect whole blood in K2EDTA tubes. Collaborator samples were shipped for TCRbeta analysis as frozen whole blood, isolated PBMCs, or DNA extracted from either sample type. The immunoSEQ Assay, a bias-controlled multiplex PCR, was used to amplify TCRbeta CDR3 regions from genomic DNA. From the authors' description of their analysis: Within the assay, amplification of reference gene primers was used to estimate how many nucleated cells each sample contained. To quantify the absolute abundance of each unique TCRbeta CDR3 rearrangement, sequence reads were collapsed and filtered. Productive Simpson clonality was computed per sample as the square root of Simpson's diversity index over productive rearrangements. Imported from immuneACCESS, the table was reduced by TCRdb to in-frame sequences with V and J called. These copies leave out some clones; in studies compared against another copy, an unresolved V gene accounts for under half, and the cause of the remainder is not known. V, J and clone size are taken as reported in that table, and D and trimming were inferred from the DNA itself. The sample includes fewer than 200,000 clones, with approximately 84% observed a single time. The ten largest clones add up to roughly 7.1% of the sample.

The CDR3, cysteine through phenylalanine, is 14 amino acids long. Here the CDR3 DNA is all that survives: 42 bases in frame from base 1. V is pruned by 2 bases and J by 8 bases, leaving 8 bases of the junction without a gene match. Sequences SGHRS (CDR1) and YFSETQ (CDR2) are obtained from the germline V gene. The source material was peripheral blood. The sequence was obtained from a man between 35 and 55 years old who had recovered from COVID-19. The chain is assembled from TRBV5-1 and TRBJ1-1; TRBD1 lines up with 8 middle nucleotides. At the DNA level, the sequence is TGCGCCAGCAGCTTTAGGACAGGGAGTGGGGAAGCTTTCTTT. This gives the protein CASSFRTGSGEAFF.